One T cell receptor beta chain is described in this entry. The antigen this receptor binds is unknown. Base qualities are missing; no much larger clone stands one base away. CDR1 and CDR2, looked up from the germline V gene (reference sequence), are PRHDT and FYEKMQ. The CDR3 goes from the cysteine to the phenylalanine over 15 residues. The CDR3 DNA has 45 bases and is translated from base 1. Here V drops 3 bases and J drops 6 bases, and the junction holds 7 bases not matched to any gene. This sample was taken from a study of blood T cell repertoires in COVID-19 (TCRdb year 2020). In the study overall: Samples covering the acute and convalescent phases of COVID-19 were provided by collaborators in the United States, Italy and Spain. Subjects who had been exposed to COVID-19, were actively infected with it, or had recovered from it provided the deeply sampled blood TCRbeta repertoires that made up the dataset. Where HLA class I and class II types were available, the types were taken from metadata supplied by the sample provider, not from assay-based typing. Sample metadata almost always included a de-identified subject ID, COVID-19 status, age in years and sex. The samples were drawn from two sources: the first 160 participants of the ongoing ImmuneRACE study, and about 1,300 subjects contributed by 6 global collaborators. The repertoires were made available in a free public database intended to serve as a resource for research on the immune response to SARS-CoV-2. The material from the prospective study consisted of cDNA or gDNA derived from T cells, B-cell-depleted T cells, or PBMCs. General findings and caveats noted by the study authors: How much clinical and demographic metadata was included differed by source and by participant, and the metadata was provided uncurated.

In Seattle, one collaborating source enrolled patients while the infection was active and tracked those patients longitudinally over the course of disease. The collaborating institutions used their own protocols to collect whole blood in K2EDTA tubes. For TCRbeta analysis, collaborator samples were shipped as frozen whole blood, as isolated PBMCs, or as DNA extracted from either sample type. The immunoSEQ Assay, a bias-controlled multiplex PCR, was used to amplify TCRbeta CDR3 regions from genomic DNA. The original pipeline was this. The number of nucleated cells in each sample was estimated by amplification of reference gene primers within the assay. To quantify the absolute abundance of each unique TCRbeta CDR3 rearrangement, sequence reads were collapsed and filtered. For each sample, productive Simpson clonality was calculated as the square root of Simpson's diversity index over productive rearrangements. TCRdb limited this immuneACCESS table to in-frame rearrangements with V and J called. A share of clones is missing; checked studies link under half to unresolved V genes, and the rest is unexplained. V and J calls plus clone size are reproduced from that table; the DNA served to infer D and trimming. The sample table shows roughly 180,000 clones, and about 88% are seen once. The ten biggest clones cover roughly 5.4% of the sample.

The origin of this receptor is a woman aged 45-65 years with COVID-19, enrolled during active disease. The chain employs TRBV13 and TRBJ2-5, and 10 bases in between align with TRBD1. The sequenced material came from peripheral blood. The CDR3 region has the sequence CASSLSRDRGQTQYF. In nucleotides, the sequence is TGTGCCAGCAGCTTGTCCCGGGACAGGGGACAGACCCAGTACTTC.